This T cell receptor (beta chain) was retrieved from a study of shared clonotypes between healthy human individuals. Study results and caveats: Shared clonotypes: approximately 4.5% naive CD4, around 3.7% naive CD8, less than 2.5% memory CD4, about 0.41% memory CD8.

The CDR3 has 18 amino acids. Trimming removed 5 bases from V and 2 bases from J, with 23 bases in between. Germline loops: CDR1 SGHVS, CDR2 FNYEAQ. Some clones are missing from TCRdb's copy, which holds only in-frame ones; the method was immunoSEQ multiplex PCR. The sample carries a few million clones, over 85% recorded once. Note on this clone: As yet, its antigen is unknown.

The chain combines TRBV7-6 with TRBJ2-3; unclear D gene. The sequenced sample consisted of naive CD4+ T cells sorted from blood. Documented subset: CD45RA+ positively selected. The origin of this receptor is a man between 18 and 35 years old in good health. The CDR3 bases are TGTGCCAGCAGCCCCACCCTGGCCTTCCGGGTTACCACAGATACGCAGTATTTT. It yields the protein CASSPTLAFRVTTDTQYF.